This note documents a single TCR beta chain sequence. Its antigen is as yet unknown. The template was genomic DNA from peripheral blood, not RNA. The sample originates from a study of T cell repertoires in aging, cancer and after chemotherapy. Study in general: Six age groups, ranging from 30 or younger to 70 or older, included the donors. Chronic lymphocytic leukemia patients on fludarabine- or bendamustine-based regimens gave paired samples before and after chemotherapy. Approximately 8 million TCR reads were in the whole dataset. The study, taken as a whole, reports: Immunological memory after chemotherapy cannot be judged from the repertoire data.

Rearranged V-D-J TRB sequences were amplified with a mixed TRB-A/B primer pool. MiXCR, applied by TCRdb to the multiplex PCR reads, yields one record per CDR3 protein. The data hold under 7,000 distinct CDR3 sequences, with more than 30% observed a single time. Specimen: blood. The sequence was obtained from a human donor with a blood cancer.

The CDR3 nucleotides read TGTGCCAGCAGCTTCGGACAGGATAGAAATGAGCAGTTCTTC. Translated, it gives CASSFGQDRNEQFF. The chain has TRBV11-3 and TRBJ2-1; 7 positions match TRBD1. J was trimmed by 7 bases and V by 3 bases; bases with no gene match: 6. The V gene's germline CDR1 is SGHNT and CDR2 YENEEA. The CDR3 covers 14 residues.